This T cell receptor beta chain was identified during a study of blood T cell repertoires in COVID-19. Study details: Acute and convalescent COVID-19 specimens originated in the United States, Italy and Spain. T cells, B-cell-depleted T cells, or PBMCs supplied cDNA or gDNA.

Measured with immunoSEQ multiplex PCR; TCRdb has only the in-frame clones, and not every one. The sample records more than 150,000 clones, approximately 94% being singletons. Unmatched junction bases numbered 3, after V lost 3 bases and J lost 4 bases. The CDR3 runs 14 residues. Germline assignment: CDR1 SGHRS and CDR2 YFSETQ. Patients in Seattle were enrolled during active infection, then followed longitudinally. The chain has TRBV5-1 and TRBJ1-1; 10 nucleotides match TRBD1. The TCR comes from a man aged 25 to 40 with COVID-19, enrolled during active disease. The sequenced sample was peripheral blood. The CDR3 nucleotides are TGCGCCAGCAGCTCCGACAGGGGGCTCACTGAAGCTTTCTTT. As protein: CASSSDRGLTEAFF. Combining the CDR3 with reference TRBV5-1 and TRBJ1-1 gives the whole variable domain KAGVTQTPRYLIKTRGQQVTLSCSPISGHRSVSWYQQTPGQGLQFLFEYFSETQRNKGNFPGRFSGRQFSNSRSEMNVSTLELGDSALYLCASSSDRGLTEAFFGQGTRLTVV.